Below, one T cell receptor (beta chain) is given with its context. This clonotype was detected only a few times. Its antigen is still unknown. No qualities accompany the bases; no much larger clone lies one base away. Libraries were constructed by PCR. TCRdb names Illumina HiSeq 2500 as the instrument used. To reduce PCR and sequencing biases, unique molecular identifiers were built into the TCR beta cDNA libraries. Some 500,000 cDNA molecules were obtained for every 1 to 10 million input T cells, so each molecule roughly corresponded to one T cell. Patient libraries were prepared and sequenced with the same protocol used for the earlier healthy control dataset. Within a given batch, samples were prepared together, multiplexed and sequenced on the same HiSeq lane. As for the original processing: Raw barcoded reads were processed with MIGEC, discarding single-read molecular identifier groups before consensus assembly and CDR3 extraction. VDJtools was used for post-analysis of the clonotype tables, and diversity was normalized by down-sampling every dataset to the size of the smallest sample. In repertoire overlap clustering, CDR3 amino acid sequences, but not nucleotide sequences, were matched to correct batch-related cross-sample contamination. The raw public data were reprocessed by TCRdb itself: fastp quality trimming at Q25, MiXCR clonotype calling, in-frame beta chains only. One record per CDR3 amino acid sequence lists the most common genes and DNA. The V and J calls follow TCRdb's processing rather than the paper's. Across this sample there are some 690,000 distinct CDR3 sequences, with 59% seen only once. Approximately 11% of the sample lies in the top ten.

This entry belongs to a study of post-analysis software for immune sequencing data (dated by TCRdb to the mid-2010s). Notes on the research overall: Disease courses on record covered relapsing-remitting, secondary progressive and progressive-relapsing multiple sclerosis, though some patients had no subtype annotation. A subset of samples was prepared in parallel using single-end sample barcoding, then pooled and co-amplified after Illumina adapter ligation. Patient repertoires were compared against around 10 previously published healthy control repertoires from donors aged roughly 6 to 27 years. Results the study describes overall, beyond this receptor: The control group was slightly older than the multiple sclerosis patient group. Patients showed significantly higher frequencies than controls for about 5 TRBV segments, among them TRBV5-6, TRBV5-1 and TRBV20-1. Strong co-clustering of samples prepared in the same batch was shown by direct clustering with F measure, prompting a batch-effect correction. Significantly lower normalized Chao1 diversity was found in multiple sclerosis patients than in controls, suggesting substantial peripheral T-cell clonal expansion.

CDR1 and CDR2, per the germline V gene, are LGHNA and YNFKEQ. The CDR3 covers 14 residues, taking in both the cysteine and the phenylalanine. Solely the CDR3 DNA is kept, with 42 bases framed from the first base. Deletion took 0 bases off V and 11 bases off J, with a span of 15 bases between the germline ends. TCR beta repertoires were profiled from peripheral blood of over 10 young patients with multiple sclerosis to demonstrate the VDJtools post-analysis software. The multiple sclerosis patients were children and adolescents between about 6 and 16 years of age. Recombination joined TRBV4-2 with TRBJ2-3; the D gene lacks a confident call. The clonotype originates from a girl aged 2 to 10 with multiple sclerosis. Input material: blood. The CDR3 protein sequence reads: CASSQEVSRRRQYF. The DNA sequence reads TGTGCCAGCAGCCAAGAAGTCTCGAGAAGAAGGCAGTATTTT.